This T cell receptor beta chain was sequenced for a study of T cell responses to AZD1222 COVID-19 vaccine. This CDR3 region has 14 residues. A word on this clone: Its antigen is not known.

The study's findings and limits: Mapped onto spike, vaccine-associated CD4 TCRs spanned it and were dominant at 160-218 and 743-854. Researchers took repertoire samples only after the peak T cell response had come. A rise in Spike-specific TCR breadth and depth followed two AZD1222 doses. Epitopes outside B.1.351 and B.1.1.7 mutated regions reportedly drew nearly half of spike TCRs.

TCRdb keeps only in-frame clones here, not all; method: immunoSEQ multiplex PCR. The sample has about 85,000 clones; roughly 85% are singletons. The clonotype was recovered from an adult in good health. This chain connects TRBV21-1 to TRBJ1-2; the D call in the table, TRBD1, was not verified against the DNA. TRBV21-1 is a recognized pseudogene. This specimen consisted of peripheral blood, obtained on day 0 of AZD1222 vaccination. The CDR3 sequence: CASSSRTGRYGYTF. CDR3 sequence (DNA): TGTGCCAGCAGCTCTCGGACAGGGCGCTATGGCTACACCTTC.